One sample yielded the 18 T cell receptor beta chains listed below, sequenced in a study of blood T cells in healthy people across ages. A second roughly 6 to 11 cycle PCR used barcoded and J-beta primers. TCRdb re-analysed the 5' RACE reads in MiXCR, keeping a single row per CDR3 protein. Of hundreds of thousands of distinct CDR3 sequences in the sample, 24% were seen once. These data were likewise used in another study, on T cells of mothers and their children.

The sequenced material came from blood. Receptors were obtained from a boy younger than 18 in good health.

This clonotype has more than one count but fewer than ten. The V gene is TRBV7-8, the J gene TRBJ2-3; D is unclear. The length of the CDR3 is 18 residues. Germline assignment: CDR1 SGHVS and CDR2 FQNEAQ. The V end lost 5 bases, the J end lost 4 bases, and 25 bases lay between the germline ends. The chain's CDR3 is CASSHVVRRPKNADTQYF. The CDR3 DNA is TGTGCCAGCAGCCATGTGGTCCGGAGACCAAAGAACGCAGATACGCAGTATTTT.

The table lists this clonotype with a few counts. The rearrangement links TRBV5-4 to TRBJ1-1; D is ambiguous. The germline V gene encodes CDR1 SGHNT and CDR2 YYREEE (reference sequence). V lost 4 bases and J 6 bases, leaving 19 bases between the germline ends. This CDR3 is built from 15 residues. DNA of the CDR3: TGTGCCAGCAGCAGCCATTGGGCGCTTTCGGCTGAAGCTTTCTTT. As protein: CASSSHWALSAEAFF. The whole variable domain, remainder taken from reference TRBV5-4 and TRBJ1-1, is ETGVTQSPTHLIKTRGQQVTLRCSSQSGHNTVSWYQQALGQGPQFIFQYYREEENGRGNFPPRFSGLQFPNYSSELNVNALELDDSALYLCASSSHWALSAEAFFGQGTRLTVV.

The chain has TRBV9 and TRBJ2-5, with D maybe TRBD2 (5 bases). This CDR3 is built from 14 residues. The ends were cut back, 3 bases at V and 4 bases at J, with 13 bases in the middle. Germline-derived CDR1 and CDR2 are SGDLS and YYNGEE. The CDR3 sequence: CASSGGGPLETQYF. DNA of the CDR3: TGTGCCAGCAGCGGCGGCGGGCCACTAGAGACCCAGTACTTC. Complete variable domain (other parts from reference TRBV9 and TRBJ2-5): DSGVTQTPKHLITATGQRVTLRCSPRSGDLSVYWYQQSLDQGLQFLIQYYNGEERAKGNILERFSAQQFPDLHSELNLSSLELGDSALYFCASSGGGPLETQYFGPGTRLLVL.

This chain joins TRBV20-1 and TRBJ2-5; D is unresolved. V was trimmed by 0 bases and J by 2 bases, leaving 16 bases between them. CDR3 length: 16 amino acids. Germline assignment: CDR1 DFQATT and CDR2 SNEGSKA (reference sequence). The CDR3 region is CSARDLAVGQQETQYF. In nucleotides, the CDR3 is TGCAGTGCTAGAGATCTCGCCGTTGGGCAGCAAGAGACCCAGTACTTC.

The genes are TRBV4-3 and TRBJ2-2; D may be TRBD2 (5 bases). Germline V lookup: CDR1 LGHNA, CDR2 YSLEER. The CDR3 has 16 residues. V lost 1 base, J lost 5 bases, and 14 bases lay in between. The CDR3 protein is CASSQGGSPGTGELFF. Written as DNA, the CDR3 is TGCGCCAGCAGCCAAGGTGGATCCCCGGGGACCGGGGAGCTGTTTTTT.

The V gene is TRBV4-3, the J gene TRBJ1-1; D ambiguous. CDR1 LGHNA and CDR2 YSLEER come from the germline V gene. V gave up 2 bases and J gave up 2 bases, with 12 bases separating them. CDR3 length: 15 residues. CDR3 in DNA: TGCGCCAGCAGCCAACAGCCGGACGGTAACACTGAAGCTTTCTTT. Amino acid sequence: CASSQQPDGNTEAFF.

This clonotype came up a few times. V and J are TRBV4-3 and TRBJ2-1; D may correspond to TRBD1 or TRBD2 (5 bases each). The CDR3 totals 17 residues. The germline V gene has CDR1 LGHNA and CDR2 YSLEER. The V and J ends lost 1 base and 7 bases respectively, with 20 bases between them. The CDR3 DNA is TGCGCCAGCAGCCAAGTCGATGGGACGGGTCTAGGGAATGAGCAGTTCTTC. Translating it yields CASSQVDGTGLGNEQFF.

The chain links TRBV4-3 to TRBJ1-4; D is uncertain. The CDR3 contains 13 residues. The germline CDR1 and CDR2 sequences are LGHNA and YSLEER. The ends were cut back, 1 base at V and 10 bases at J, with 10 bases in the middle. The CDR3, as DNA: TGCGCCAGCAGCCAAGTTGGGTTGCGAAAACTGTTTTTT. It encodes CASSQVGLRKLFF.

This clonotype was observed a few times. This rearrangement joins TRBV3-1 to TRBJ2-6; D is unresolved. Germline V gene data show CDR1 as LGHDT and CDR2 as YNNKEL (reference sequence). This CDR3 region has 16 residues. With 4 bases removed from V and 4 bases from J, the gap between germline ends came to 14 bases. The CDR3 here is CASSRYGVGGANVLTF. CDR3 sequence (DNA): TGTGCCAGCAGCCGCTACGGAGTAGGGGGGGCCAACGTCCTGACTTTC.

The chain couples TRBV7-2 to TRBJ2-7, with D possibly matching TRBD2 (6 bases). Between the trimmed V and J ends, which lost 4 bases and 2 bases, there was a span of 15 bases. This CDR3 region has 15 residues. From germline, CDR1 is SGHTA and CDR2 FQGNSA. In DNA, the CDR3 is TGTGCCAGCAGCTACCGGGGCAGGGAGGCCTACGAGCAGTACTTC. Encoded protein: CASSYRGREAYEQYF.

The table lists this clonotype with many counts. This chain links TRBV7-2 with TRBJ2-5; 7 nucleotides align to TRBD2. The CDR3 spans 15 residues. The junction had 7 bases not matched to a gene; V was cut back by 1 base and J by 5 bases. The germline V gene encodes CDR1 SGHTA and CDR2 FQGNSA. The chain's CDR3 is CASSLGGLVGETQYF. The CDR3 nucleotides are TGTGCCAGCAGCTTAGGAGGACTAGTGGGGGAGACCCAGTACTTC.

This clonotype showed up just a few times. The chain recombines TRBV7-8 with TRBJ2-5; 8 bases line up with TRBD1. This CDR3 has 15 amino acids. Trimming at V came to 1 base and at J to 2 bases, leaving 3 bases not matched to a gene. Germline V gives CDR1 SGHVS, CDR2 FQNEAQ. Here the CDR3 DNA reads TGTGCCAGCAGCTTAGGCGGACAGGGACAAGAGACCCAGTACTTC. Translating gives CASSLGGQGQETQYF.

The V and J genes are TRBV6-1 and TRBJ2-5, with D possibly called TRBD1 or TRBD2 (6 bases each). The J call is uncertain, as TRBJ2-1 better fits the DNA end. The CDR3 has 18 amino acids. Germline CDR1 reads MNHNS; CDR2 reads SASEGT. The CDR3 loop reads CASSPQTKWGAENNEQFF. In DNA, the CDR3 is TGTGCCAGCAGCCCACAAACCAAATGGGGGGCGGAGAACAATGAGCAGTTCTTC.

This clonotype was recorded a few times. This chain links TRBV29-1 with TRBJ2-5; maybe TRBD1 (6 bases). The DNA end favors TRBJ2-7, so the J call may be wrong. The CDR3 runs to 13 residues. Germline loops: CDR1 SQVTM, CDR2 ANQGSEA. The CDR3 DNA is TGCAGCGCCAAAACAGGGAACTACTACGAGCAGTACTTC. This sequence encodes CSAKTGNYYEQYF.

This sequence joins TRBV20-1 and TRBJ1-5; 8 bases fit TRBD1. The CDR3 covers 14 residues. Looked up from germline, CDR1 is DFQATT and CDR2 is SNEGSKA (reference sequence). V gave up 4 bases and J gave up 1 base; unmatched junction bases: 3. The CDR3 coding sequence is TGCAGTGCTACAGGGGGCATCAGCAATCAGCCCCAGCATTTT. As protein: CSATGGISNQPQHF.

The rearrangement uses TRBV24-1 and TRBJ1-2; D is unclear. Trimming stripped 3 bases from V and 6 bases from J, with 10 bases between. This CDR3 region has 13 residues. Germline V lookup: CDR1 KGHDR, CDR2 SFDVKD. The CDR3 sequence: CATSDRTVDGYTF. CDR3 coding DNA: TGTGCCACCAGTGATCGGACGGTCGATGGCTACACCTTC.

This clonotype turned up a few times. This CDR3 is CSARGGAEKLFF. DNA of the CDR3: TGCAGTGCGAGGGGGGGGGCTGAAAAACTGTTTTTT. The genes are TRBV20-1 and TRBJ1-4, with a weak D call TRBD1 (6 bases). The CDR3 is 12 amino acids. V gave up 6 bases and J gave up 7 bases, with 12 bases separating them. The germline CDR1 and CDR2 sequences are DFQATT and SNEGSKA (reference sequence).

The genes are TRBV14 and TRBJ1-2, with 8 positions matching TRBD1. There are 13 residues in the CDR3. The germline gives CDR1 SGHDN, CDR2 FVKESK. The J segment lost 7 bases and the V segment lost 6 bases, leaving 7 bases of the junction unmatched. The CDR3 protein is CASRRQGAGGYTF. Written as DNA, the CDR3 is TGTGCCAGCAGACGCCAGGGGGCAGGTGGCTACACCTTC.